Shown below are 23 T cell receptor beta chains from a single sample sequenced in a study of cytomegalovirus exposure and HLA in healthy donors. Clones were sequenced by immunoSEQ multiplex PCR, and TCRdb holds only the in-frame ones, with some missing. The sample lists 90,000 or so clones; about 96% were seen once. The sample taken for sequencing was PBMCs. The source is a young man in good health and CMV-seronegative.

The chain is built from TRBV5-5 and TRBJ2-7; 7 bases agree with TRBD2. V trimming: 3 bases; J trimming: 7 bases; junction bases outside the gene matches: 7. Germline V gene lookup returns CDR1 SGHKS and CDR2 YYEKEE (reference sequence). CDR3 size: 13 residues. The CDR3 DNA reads TGTGCCAGCAGCTGGACGGGGGGTAAGGAGCAGTACGTC. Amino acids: CASSWTGGKEQYV.

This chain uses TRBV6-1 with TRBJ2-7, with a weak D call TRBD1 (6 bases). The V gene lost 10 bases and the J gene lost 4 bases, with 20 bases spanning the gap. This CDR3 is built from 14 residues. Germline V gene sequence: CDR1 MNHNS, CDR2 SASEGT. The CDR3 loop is CAIWGKTGEYEQYF. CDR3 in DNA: TGTGCCATCTGGGGTAAGACAGGAGAATACGAGCAGTACTTC.

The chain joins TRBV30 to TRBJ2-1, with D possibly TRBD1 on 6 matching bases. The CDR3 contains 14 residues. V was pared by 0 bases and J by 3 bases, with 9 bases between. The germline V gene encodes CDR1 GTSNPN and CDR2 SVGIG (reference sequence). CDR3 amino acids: CAWSVQGGYNEQFF. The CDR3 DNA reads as TGTGCCTGGAGTGTACAGGGCGGCTACAATGAGCAGTTCTTC. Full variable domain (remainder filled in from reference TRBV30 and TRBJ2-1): SQTIHQWPATLVQPVGSPLSLECTVEGTSNPNLYWYRQAAGRGLQLLFYSVGIGQISSEVPQNLSASRPQDRQFILSSKKLLLSDSGFYLCAWSVQGGYNEQFFGPGTRLTVL.

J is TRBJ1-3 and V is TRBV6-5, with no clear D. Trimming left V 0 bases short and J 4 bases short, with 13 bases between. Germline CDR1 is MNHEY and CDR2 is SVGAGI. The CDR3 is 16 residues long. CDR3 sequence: CASSYSLAGAGNTIYF. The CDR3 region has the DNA TGTGCCAGCAGTTACTCGCTCGCGGGTGCGGGAAACACCATATATTTT.

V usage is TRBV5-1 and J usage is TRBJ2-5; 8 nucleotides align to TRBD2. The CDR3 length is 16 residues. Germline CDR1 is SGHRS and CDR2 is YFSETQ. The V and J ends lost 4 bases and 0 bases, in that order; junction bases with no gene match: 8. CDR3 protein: CASSPGTSAYQETQYF. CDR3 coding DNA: TGCGCCAGCAGCCCTGGGACTAGTGCATACCAAGAGACCCAGTACTTC.

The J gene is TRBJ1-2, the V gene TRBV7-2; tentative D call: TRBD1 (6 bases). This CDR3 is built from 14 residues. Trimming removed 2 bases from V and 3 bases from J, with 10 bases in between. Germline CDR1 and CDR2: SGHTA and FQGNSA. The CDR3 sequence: CASSLSPGDYGYTF. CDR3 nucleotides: TGTGCCAGCAGCTTAAGTCCAGGGGACTATGGCTACACCTTC.

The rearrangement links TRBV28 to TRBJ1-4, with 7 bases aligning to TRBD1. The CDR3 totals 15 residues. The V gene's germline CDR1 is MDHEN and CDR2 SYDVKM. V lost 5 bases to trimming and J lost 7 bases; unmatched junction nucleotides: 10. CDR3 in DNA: TGTGCCAGCAGTCCGCACCGACAGGGAGGTGAAAAACTGTTTTTT. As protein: CASSPHRQGGEKLFF.

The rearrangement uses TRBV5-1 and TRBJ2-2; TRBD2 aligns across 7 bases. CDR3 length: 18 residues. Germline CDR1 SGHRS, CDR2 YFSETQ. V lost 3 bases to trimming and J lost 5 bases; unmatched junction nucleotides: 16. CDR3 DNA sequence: TGCGCCAGCAGCTCTGGTTTGGTATCGGGAGGTAGGACCGGGGAGCTGTTTTTT. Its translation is CASSSGLVSGGRTGELFF. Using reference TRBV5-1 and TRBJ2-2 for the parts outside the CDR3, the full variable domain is KAGVTQTPRYLIKTRGQQVTLSCSPISGHRSVSWYQQTPGQGLQFLFEYFSETQRNKGNFPGRFSGRQFSNSRSEMNVSTLELGDSALYLCASSSGLVSGGRTGELFFGEGSRLTVL.

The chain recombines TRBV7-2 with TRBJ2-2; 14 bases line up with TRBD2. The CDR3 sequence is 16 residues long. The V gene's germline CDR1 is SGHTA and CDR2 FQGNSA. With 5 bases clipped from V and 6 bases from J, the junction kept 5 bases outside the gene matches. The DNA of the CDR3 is TGTGCCAGCAGCGGGACTAGCGGGAGCGCGGCCGGGGAGCTGTTTTTT. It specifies CASSGTSGSAAGELFF.

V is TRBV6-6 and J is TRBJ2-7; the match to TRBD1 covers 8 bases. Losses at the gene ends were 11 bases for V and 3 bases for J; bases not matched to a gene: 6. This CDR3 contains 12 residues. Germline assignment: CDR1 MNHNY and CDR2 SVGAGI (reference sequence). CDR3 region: CAAGTGLYEQYF. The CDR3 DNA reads TGTGCCGCCGGGACAGGTCTCTACGAGCAGTACTTC.

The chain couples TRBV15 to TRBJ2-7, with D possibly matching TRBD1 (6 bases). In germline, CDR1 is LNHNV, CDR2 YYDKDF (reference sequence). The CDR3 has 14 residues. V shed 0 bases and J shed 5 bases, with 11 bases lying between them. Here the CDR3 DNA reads TGTGCCACCAGCAGAGAAGGGGGTTGGGACGAGCAGTACTTC. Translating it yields CATSREGGWDEQYF.

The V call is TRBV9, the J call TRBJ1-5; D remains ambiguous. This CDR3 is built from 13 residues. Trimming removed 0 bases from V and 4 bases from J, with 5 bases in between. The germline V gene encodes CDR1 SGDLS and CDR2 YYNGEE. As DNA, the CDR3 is TGTGCCAGCAGCGTAGGTCAGAATCAGCCCCAGCATTTT. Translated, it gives CASSVGQNQPQHF.

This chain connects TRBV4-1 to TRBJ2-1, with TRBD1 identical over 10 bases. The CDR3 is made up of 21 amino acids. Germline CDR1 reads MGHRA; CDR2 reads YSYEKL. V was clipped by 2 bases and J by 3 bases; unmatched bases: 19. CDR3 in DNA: TGCGCCAGCAGCCAAACTTTCGGGACAGGGGTTCGCGGGAGAGTCTACAATGAGCAGTTCTTC. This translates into CASSQTFGTGVRGRVYNEQFF.

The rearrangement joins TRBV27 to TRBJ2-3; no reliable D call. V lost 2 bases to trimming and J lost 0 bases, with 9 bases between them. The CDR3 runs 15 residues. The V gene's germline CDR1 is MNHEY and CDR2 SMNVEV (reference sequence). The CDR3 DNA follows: TGTGCCAGCAGTTTAAAAAAGCAAAGCACAGATACGCAGTATTTT. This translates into CASSLKKQSTDTQYF.

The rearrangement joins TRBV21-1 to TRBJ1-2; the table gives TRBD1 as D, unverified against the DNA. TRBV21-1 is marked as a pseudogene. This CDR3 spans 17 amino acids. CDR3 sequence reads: CASSKTPIGHANYGYTF. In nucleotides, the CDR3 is TGTGCCAGCAGCAAAACGCCAATTGGACATGCTAACTATGGCTACACCTTC.

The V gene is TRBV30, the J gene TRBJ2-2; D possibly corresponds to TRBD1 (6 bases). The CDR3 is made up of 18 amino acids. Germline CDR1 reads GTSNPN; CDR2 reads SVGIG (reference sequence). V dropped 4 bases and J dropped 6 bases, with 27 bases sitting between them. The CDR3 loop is CAWKSQLTLRQAAGELFF. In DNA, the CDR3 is TGTGCCTGGAAAAGCCAACTGACCCTCCGACAGGCGGCCGGGGAGCTGTTTTTT.

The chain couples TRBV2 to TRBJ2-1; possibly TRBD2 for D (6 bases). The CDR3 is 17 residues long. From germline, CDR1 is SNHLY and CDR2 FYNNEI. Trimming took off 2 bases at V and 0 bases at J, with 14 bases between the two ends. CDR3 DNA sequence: TGTGCCAGCAGTGAAATTGGGGGGAGAAGCTCCTACAATGAGCAGTTCTTC. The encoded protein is CASSEIGGRSSYNEQFF. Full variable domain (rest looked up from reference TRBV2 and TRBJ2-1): EPEVTQTPSHQVTQMGQEVILRCVPISNHLYFYWYRQILGQKVEFLVSFYNNEISEKSEIFDDQFSVERPDGSNFTLKIRSTKLEDSAMYFCASSEIGGRSSYNEQFFGPGTRLTVL.

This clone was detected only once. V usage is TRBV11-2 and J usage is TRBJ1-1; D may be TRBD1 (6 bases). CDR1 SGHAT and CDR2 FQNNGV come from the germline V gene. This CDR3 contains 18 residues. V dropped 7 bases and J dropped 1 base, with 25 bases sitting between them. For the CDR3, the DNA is TGTGCCAGCAATTTGCACGGGCTGGCGGGGGGGCGGAACACTGAAGCTTTCTTT. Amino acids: CASNLHGLAGGRNTEAFF.

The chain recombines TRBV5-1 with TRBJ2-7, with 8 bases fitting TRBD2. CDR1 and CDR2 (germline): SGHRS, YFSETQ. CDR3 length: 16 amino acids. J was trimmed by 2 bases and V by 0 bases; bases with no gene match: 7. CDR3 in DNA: TGCGCCAGCAGCTTGGGGTCCGGGGGGGGCCCCTACGAGCAGTACTTC. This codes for CASSLGSGGGPYEQYF.

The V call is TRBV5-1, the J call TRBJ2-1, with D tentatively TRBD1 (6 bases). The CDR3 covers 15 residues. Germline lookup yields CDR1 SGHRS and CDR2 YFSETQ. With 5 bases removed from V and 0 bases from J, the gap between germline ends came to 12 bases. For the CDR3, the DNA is TGCGCCAGCAGGGGGGCATACGTCTCCTACAATGAGCAGTTCTTC. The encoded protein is CASRGAYVSYNEQFF.

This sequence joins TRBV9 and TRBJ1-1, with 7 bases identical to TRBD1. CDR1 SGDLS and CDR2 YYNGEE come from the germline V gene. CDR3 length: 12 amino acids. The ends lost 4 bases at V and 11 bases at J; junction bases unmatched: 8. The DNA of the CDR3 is TGTGCCAGCAGCACCCGACAGGGTGGGGCTTTCTTT. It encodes CASSTRQGGAFF.

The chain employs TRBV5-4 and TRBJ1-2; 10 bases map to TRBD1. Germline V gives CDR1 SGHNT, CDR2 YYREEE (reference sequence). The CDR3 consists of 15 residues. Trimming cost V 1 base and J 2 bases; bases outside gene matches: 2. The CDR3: CASSLMTGGNYGYTF. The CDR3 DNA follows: TGTGCCAGCAGCTTGATGACAGGGGGCAACTATGGCTACACCTTC.

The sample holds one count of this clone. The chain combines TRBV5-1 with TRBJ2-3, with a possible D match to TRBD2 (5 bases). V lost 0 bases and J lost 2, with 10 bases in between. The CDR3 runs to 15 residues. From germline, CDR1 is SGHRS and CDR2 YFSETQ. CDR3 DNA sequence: TGCGCCAGCAGCTTGGTCGTGAGGGACACAGATACGCAGTATTTT. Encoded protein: CASSLVVRDTDTQYF.